This T cell receptor beta chain is drawn from a study of blood T cells in healthy people across ages. Study details: Template switching caught about one barcoded beta molecule for each two T cells. Findings of the study overall: Older age coincided with a roughly linear decline in TCR beta diversity per million T cells.

Combining a sample-barcoded 5' primer with a J-beta primer mix, a second PCR ran for 7 to 11 cycles. TCRdb reprocessed the 5' RACE reads with MiXCR, giving one entry per CDR3 protein. The sample lists around 2 million distinct CDR3 sequences, 39% occurring once. A word on this clonotype: Its antigen is still unknown.

Trimming took 1 base from V and 3 from J, leaving 10 bases between them. This CDR3 spans 14 amino acids. Germline-derived CDR1 and CDR2 are LGHDT and YNNKEL (reference sequence). Russia was home to the donors, healthy Caucasian individuals aged roughly 6 to 90. This clonotype was obtained from a human donor in good health. The rearrangement links TRBV3-1 to TRBJ2-7; no reliable D call. Source material: blood. The CDR3 nucleotides are TGTGCCAGCAGCCAAGTTCGCCAGTACTACGAGCAGTACTTC. Residues: CASSQVRQYYEQYF.